The rows below give T cell receptor beta chains drawn from one sample of a study of blood T cell repertoires in COVID-19. TCRdb's table, derived via immunoSEQ multiplex PCR, lists solely in-frame clones and lacks some. Here the sample spans 150,000 to 200,000 clones, less than 80% being singletons. Sequenced material: peripheral blood. The receptors were sampled from a middle-aged man who had recovered from COVID-19. The CDR3 runs from the conserved cysteine through the conserved F or W. D genes are given only for firm matches. Part of the rows lack a size; the others show once, few, many or a class for expanded clones.

TRBJ1-1 TRBV3-1/TRBV3-2 few - TGTGCCAGCATCCCGGGCAGGGGCACTGAAGCTTTCTTT CASIPGRGTEAFF
TRBJ2-4 TRBV2 - TRBD1 TGTGCCAGCAGCGGGGGGACAGGGGGGTTAGGCGCCAAAAACATTCAGTACTTC CASSGGTGGLGAKNIQYF
TRBJ1-1 TRBV11-3 - - TGTGCCAGCAGCCAGCTCGCCAGGGGCTATACTGAAGCTTTCTTT CASSQLARGYTEAFF
TRBJ2-3 TRBV5-4 - - TGTGCCAGCAGCTCGACTAGTAGCCGGAGCACAGATACGCAGTATTTT CASSSTSSRSTDTQYF
TRBJ1-6 TRBV5-1 - - TGCGCCAGCAGCTTTGAAGGACAGCTCCTCCACTTT CASSFEGQLLHF
TRBJ2-7 TRBV28 - TRBD2 TGTGCCAGCAGTTGGGGTTCTAGCGGGAGTATTTCCTACGAGCAGTACTTC CASSWGSSGSISYEQYF
TRBJ2-7 TRBV5-5 once TRBD2 TGTGCCAGCAGCACGGGACTAGCAGCTTACGAGCAGTACTTC CASSTGLAAYEQYF
TRBJ2-5 TRBV28 - TRBD2 TGTGCCAGCAGTTCCCATGGACTAGCGGGACAAGAGACCCAGTACTTC CASSSHGLAGQETQYF
TRBJ2-5 TRBV7-2 - TRBD1 TGTGCCAGCAGCTTCGTCCAGGGGGCGGAGACCCAGTACTTC CASSFVQGAETQYF
TRBJ1-1 TRBV28 - - TGTGCCAGCATCCGACCACTAAGGGGTGAAGCTTTCTTT CASIRPLRGEAFF
TRBJ2-1 TRBV3-1/TRBV3-2 - TRBD2 TGTGCCAGCAGCCTCGGACTAGCGATTATCAATGAGCAGTTCTTC CASSLGLAIINEQFF
TRBJ2-3 TRBV10-3 - - TGTGCCATCAGTGCTTCTAGCCTTTCGGGCACAGATACGCAGTATTTT CAISASSLSGTDTQYF
TRBJ2-3 TRBV28 - - TGTGCCAGCAGTTTACGGCGGAGAGCTAGCACAGATACGCAGTATTTT CASSLRRRASTDTQYF
TRBJ2-2 TRBV3-1/TRBV3-2 - - TGTGCCAGCAGCGATTTCAGGACCGGGGAGCTGTTTTTT CASSDFRTGELFF
TRBJ2-7 TRBV7-9 few - TGTGCCAGCAGCTTAGAGTTCCAGGGGAGACAGCAGTACTTC CASSLEFQGRQQYF
TRBJ2-1 TRBV15 - - TGTGCCACCAGCAGAGATTCGGGAGTCGTTAACAATGAGCAGTTCTTC CATSRDSGVVNNEQFF
TRBJ1-1 TRBV28 - - TGTGCCAGCAGTTTACCCAGCAGGGTGAACACTGAAGCTTTCTTT CASSLPSRVNTEAFF
TRBJ2-7 TRBV2 - TRBD2 TGTGCCAGCAGTCCACCTAGCGGGAGTCCCGAGCAGTACTTC CASSPPSGSPEQYF
TRBJ2-2 TRBV3-1/TRBV3-2 few - TGTGCCAGCAGCCAAGATCTGAGGGGGTTGGAGGAGCTGTTTTTT CASSQDLRGLEELFF
TRBJ2-1 TRBV27 - TRBD2 TGTGCCAGCAAGGGGAGGGAGGGCTTCTACAATGAGCAGTTCTTC CASKGREGFYNEQFF
TRBJ2-3 TRBV11-2 - TRBD2 TGTGCCAGCAGCTTTGGACTAGCGGGAGGCACAGATACGCAGTATTTT CASSFGLAGGTDTQYF
TRBJ1-4 TRBV29-1 - - TGCAGCGGCCTGGGACACGAGGAAAAACTGTTTTTT CSGLGHEEKLFF
TRBJ1-1 TRBV7-9 - - TGTGCCAGCAGCTTAGTGGAGGTGGGCACTGAAGCTTTCTTT CASSLVEVGTEAFF
TRBJ2-3 TRBV3-1/TRBV3-2 - - TGTGCCAGCAGCCCTAGCGTTTCGACAGATACGCAGTATTTT CASSPSVSTDTQYF
TRBJ2-1 TRBV30 - - TGTGCCTGGAGTGCGGGAGTGTACAATGAGCAGTTCTTC CAWSAGVYNEQFF
TRBJ2-7 TRBV11-3 - - TGTGCCAGCAGCTTAGCTGGAACAGGGACCTACGAGCAGTACTTC CASSLAGTGTYEQYF
TRBJ2-6 TRBV6-5 - - TGTGCCAGCAGTCGGTCTGGGGCCAACGTCCTGACTTTC CASSRSGANVLTF
TRBJ1-2 TRBV7-8 - TRBD1 TGTGCCAGCAGCCCAAGGGACAGCTATGGCTACACCTTC CASSPRDSYGYTF